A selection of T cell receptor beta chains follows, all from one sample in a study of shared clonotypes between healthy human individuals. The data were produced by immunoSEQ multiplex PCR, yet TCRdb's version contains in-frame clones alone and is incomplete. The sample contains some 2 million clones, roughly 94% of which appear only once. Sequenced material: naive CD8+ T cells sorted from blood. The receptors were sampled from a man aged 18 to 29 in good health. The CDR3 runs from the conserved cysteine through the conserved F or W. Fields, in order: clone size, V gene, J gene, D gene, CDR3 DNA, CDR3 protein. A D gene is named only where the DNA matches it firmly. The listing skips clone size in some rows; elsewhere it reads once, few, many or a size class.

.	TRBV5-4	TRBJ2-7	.	TGTGCCAGCAGCTTTGTAGACGACTACGAGCAGTACTTC	CASSFVDDYEQYF
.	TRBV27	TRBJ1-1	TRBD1	TGTGCCAGCAGTCCCTCAGGGGGCGAAGTGAACACTGAAGCTTTCTTT	CASSPSGGEVNTEAFF
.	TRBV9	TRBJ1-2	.	TGTGCCAGCAGCGTAGAGGGCGGGCTTGCCTATGGCTACACCTTC	CASSVEGGLAYGYTF
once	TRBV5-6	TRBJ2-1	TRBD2	TGTGCCAGCAGCTTGTTCAGCGGGGGCTCCTACAATGAGCAGTTCTTC	CASSLFSGGSYNEQFF
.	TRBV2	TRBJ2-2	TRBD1	TGTGCCAGCAGTGTCTGGACAGGGGGTCCCGGGGAGCTGTTTTTT	CASSVWTGGPGELFF
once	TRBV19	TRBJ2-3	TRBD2	TGTGCCAGTAGTGCATATCAAATAGCTAGCGGGGGCACAGATACGCAGTATTTT	CASSAYQIASGGTDTQYF
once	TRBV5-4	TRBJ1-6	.	TGTGCCAGCAGCTTGGGAGGAGTAGGTAATTCACCCCTCCACTTT	CASSLGGVGNSPLHF
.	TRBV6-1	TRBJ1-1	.	TGTGCCAGCAGTGAATTCTGGAACACTGAAGCTTTCTTT	CASSEFWNTEAFF
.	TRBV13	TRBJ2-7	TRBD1	TGTGCCAGCAGCTTAGTGGGACAGGGATTCAGCTCCTACGAGCAGTACTTC	CASSLVGQGFSSYEQYF
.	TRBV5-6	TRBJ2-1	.	TGTGCCAGCAGCTTTGGGAGATCTAATGAGCAGTTCTTC	CASSFGRSNEQFF
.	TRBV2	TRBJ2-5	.	TGTGCCAGCAGAGCGGTGGTGGAGACCCAGTACTTC	CASRAVVETQYF
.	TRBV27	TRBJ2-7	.	TGTGCCAGCAGTCCGACGGGACCCTACGAGCAGTACTTC	CASSPTGPYEQYF
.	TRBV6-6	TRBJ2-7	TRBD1	TGTGCCAGTGGACAGGGTGGCAACGAGCAGTACTTC	CASGQGGNEQYF
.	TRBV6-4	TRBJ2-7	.	TGTGCCAGCAGTGACTCGGGGGGAAAGGAGCAGTACTTC	CASSDSGGKEQYF
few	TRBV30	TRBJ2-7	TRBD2	TGTGCCTGGACTAGCGGGAGTTACGAGCAGTACTTC	CAWTSGSYEQYF
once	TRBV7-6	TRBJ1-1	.	TGTGCCAGCAGCTTAGCGGGCGAAAGCACTGAAGCTTTCTTT	CASSLAGESTEAFF
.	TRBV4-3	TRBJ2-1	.	TGCGCCAGCAGCGAGAACAATGAGCAGTTCTTC	CASSENNEQFF
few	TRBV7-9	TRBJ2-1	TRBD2	TGTGCCAGCAGCTTAGCGGCGGGAGGGCCCTACAATGAGCAGTTCTTC	CASSLAAGGPYNEQFF
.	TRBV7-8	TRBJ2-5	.	TGTGCCAGCAGCTTAGTAACGTCGGGGGAGACCCAGTACTTC	CASSLVTSGETQYF
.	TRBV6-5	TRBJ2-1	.	TGTGCCAGCAGCCAAAACTACCACCTGGATGAGCAGTTCTTC	CASSQNYHLDEQFF
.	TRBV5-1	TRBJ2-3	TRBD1	TGCGCCAGCAGCTTGGCTCAGGGGGCTTTAGATACGCAGTATTTT	CASSLAQGALDTQYF
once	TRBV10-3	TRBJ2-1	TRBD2	TGTGCCATCAGTGGCCAGGGACTAGCGGGGATATACAATGAGCAGTTCTTC	CAISGQGLAGIYNEQFF
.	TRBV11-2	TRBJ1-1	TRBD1	TGTGCCAGCAGCGCCTCGGACAGGATGGCTACAAATGAAGCTTTCTTT	CASSASDRMATNEAFF
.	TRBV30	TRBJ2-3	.	TGTGCCTGGAAATACAGGGCTAGCACAGATACGCAGTATTTT	CAWKYRASTDTQYF
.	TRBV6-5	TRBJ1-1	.	TGTGCCAGCAGTTCCCCGACAGGTGACACTGAAGCTTTCTTT	CASSSPTGDTEAFF
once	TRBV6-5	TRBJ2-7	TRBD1	TGTGCCAGCAGTTACTCGGGACAGGGTCACGAGCAGTACTTC	CASSYSGQGHEQYF
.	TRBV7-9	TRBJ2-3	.	TGTGCCAGCAGCTCCCCAGGCGATACGCAGTATTTT	CASSSPGDTQYF
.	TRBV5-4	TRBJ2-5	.	TGTGCCAGCAGCCGGGGACTGTCTGGGACCCAGTACTTC	CASSRGLSGTQYF
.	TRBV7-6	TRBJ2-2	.	TGTGCCAGCAGCTTTCTTTTCGACACCGGGGAGCTGTTTTTT	CASSFLFDTGELFF
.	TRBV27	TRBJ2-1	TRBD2	TGTGCCAGCACTCACCTCGGGGTAGCGGGAAGCGGTTACAATGAGCAGTTCTTC	CASTHLGVAGSGYNEQFF
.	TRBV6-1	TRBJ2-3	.	TGTGCCAGCAGTGACGAGGACCCAGATACGCAGTATTTT	CASSDEDPDTQYF
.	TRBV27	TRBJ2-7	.	TGTGCCAGCGGGGGGGGGCAGTTTGCTAGCTACGAGCAGTACTTC	CASGGGQFASYEQYF
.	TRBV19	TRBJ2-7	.	TGTGCCAGTAGCACAGAAACTCGATCGGTTGACGAGCAGTACTTC	CASSTETRSVDEQYF
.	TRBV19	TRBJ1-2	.	TGTGCCAGTCGAGACCCCGATGGCTACACCTTC	CASRDPDGYTF
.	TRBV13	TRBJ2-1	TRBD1	TGTGCCAGCAGCCGCCGGGACAGCTACAATGAGCAGTTCTTC	CASSRRDSYNEQFF
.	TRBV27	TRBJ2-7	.	TGTGCCAGCACTCCAGTGGGGCATGGGGACGAGCAGTACTTC	CASTPVGHGDEQYF
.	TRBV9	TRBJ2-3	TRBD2	TGTGCCAGCGGATCCGGGACTAGCGAGACGATATACACAGATACGCAGTATTTT	CASGSGTSETIYTDTQYF
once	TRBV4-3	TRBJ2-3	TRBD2	TGCGCCAGCAGCCTGATGCTAGCGGGAGAAACAGATACGCAGTATTTT	CASSLMLAGETDTQYF
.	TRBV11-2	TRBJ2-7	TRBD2	TGTGCCAGCAGCTTCACTCGGGGGGAATACTACGAGCAGTACTTC	CASSFTRGEYYEQYF
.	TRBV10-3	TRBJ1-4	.	TGTGCCATCAACACCGGGACAAGAAATGAAAAACTGTTTTTT	CAINTGTRNEKLFF
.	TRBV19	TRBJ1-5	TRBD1	TGTGCCAGTAGTCCTCGGACAGGGGGTATTGATCAGCCCCAGCATTTT	CASSPRTGGIDQPQHF
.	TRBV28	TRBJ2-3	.	TGTGCCAGCAGCTCCAGGGAGTGGCACACAGATACGCAGTATTTT	CASSSREWHTDTQYF
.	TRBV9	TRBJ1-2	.	TGTGCCAGCAGCGTCGGACTAGGGGCGGGGTATGGCTACACCTTC	CASSVGLGAGYGYTF
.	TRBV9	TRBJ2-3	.	TGTGCCAGCAGCATTCTCGGCAGGGGACTGTCAGATACGCAGTATTTT	CASSILGRGLSDTQYF
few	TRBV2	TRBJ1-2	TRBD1	TGTGCCAGCGACAGGGAAAATGGCTACACCTTC	CASDRENGYTF
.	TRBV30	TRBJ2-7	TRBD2	TGTGCCTGGAGAGTCTTGCGGGGGGGATCCTACGAGCAGTACTTC	CAWRVLRGGSYEQYF
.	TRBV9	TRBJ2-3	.	TGTGCCAGCAGCGTAGACTGGACAGTCACAGATACGCAGTATTTT	CASSVDWTVTDTQYF
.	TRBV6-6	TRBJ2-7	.	TGTGCCAGCAGTTACGGGGAATACTACGAGCAGTACTTC	CASSYGEYYEQYF
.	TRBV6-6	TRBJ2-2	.	TGTGCCAGCAGTTACTCCTATAACACCGGGGAGCTGTTTTTT	CASSYSYNTGELFF
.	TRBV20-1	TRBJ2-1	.	TGCAGTGCTGGGGGACGGAATGAGCAGTTCTTC	CSAGGRNEQFF
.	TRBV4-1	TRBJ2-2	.	TGCGCCAGCAGCCAAGTAGCCGTAACCGGGGAGCTGTTTTTT	CASSQVAVTGELFF
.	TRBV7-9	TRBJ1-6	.	TGTGCCAGCAGCTTAGAGGGCAGCGATAATTCACCCCTCCACTTT	CASSLEGSDNSPLHF